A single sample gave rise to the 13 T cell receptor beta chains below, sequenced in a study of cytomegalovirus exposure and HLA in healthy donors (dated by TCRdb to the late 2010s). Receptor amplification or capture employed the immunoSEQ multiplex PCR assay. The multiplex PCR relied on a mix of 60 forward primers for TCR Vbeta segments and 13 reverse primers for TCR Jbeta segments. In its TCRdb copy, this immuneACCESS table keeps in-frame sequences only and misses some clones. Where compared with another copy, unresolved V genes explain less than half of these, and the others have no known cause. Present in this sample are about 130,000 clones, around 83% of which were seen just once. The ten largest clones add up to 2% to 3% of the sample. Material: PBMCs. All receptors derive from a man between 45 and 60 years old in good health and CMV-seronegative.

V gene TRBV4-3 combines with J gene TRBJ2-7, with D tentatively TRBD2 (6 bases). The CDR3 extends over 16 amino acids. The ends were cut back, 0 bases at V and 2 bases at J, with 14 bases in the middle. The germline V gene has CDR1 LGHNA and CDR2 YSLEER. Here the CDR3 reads CASSQDRAGSTYEQYF. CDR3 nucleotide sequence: TGCGCCAGCAGCCAAGATCGCGCGGGGAGTACCTACGAGCAGTACTTC.

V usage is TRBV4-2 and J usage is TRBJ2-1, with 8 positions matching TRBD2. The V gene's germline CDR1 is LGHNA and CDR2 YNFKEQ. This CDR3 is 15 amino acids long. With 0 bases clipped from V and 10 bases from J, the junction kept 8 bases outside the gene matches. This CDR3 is CASSQETGGPGEQFF. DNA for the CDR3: TGTGCCAGCAGCCAAGAAACGGGGGGGCCCGGGGAGCAGTTCTTC.

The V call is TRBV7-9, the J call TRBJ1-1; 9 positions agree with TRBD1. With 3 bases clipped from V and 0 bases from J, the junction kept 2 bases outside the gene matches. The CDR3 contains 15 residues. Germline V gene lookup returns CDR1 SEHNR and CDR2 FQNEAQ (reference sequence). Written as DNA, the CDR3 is TGTGCCAGCAGCTTTAGACAGGGGGTGAACACTGAAGCTTTCTTT. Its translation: CASSFRQGVNTEAFF. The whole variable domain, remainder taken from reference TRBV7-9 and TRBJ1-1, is DTGVSQNPRHKITKRGQNVTFRCDPISEHNRLYWYRQTLGQGPEFLTYFQNEAQLEKSRLLSDRFSAERPKGSFSTLEIQRTEQGDSAMYLCASSFRQGVNTEAFFGQGTRLTVV.

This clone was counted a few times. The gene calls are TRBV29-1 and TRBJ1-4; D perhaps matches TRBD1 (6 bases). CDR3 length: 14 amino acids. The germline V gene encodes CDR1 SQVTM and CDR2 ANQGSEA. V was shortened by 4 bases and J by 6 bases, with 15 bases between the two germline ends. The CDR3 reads CSVGTGTGYEKLFF. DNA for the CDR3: TGCAGCGTTGGTACGGGAACAGGGTATGAAAAACTGTTTTTT.

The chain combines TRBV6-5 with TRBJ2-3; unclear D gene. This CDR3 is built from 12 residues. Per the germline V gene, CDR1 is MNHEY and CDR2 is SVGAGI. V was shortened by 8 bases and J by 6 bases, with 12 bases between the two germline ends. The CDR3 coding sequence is TGTGCCAGCGGGCCTCCAACTGATACGCAGTATTTT. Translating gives CASGPPTDTQYF.

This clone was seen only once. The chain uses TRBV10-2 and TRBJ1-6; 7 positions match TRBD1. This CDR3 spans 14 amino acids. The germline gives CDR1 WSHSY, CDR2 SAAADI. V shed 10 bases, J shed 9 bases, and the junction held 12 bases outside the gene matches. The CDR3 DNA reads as TGCGCCACCGGAGTGAGACAGGGATCTTCACCCCTCCACTTT. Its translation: CATGVRQGSSPLHF.

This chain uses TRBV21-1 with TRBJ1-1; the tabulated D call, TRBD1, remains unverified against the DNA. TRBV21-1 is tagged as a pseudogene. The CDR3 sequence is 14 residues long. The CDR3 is CASTAPTGITEAFF. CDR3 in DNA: TGTGCCAGCACCGCTCCGACAGGGATCACTGAAGCTTTCTTT.

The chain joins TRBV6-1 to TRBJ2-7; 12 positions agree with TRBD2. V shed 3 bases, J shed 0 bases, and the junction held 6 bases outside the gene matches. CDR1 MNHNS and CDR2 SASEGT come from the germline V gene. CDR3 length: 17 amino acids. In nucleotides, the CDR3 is TGTGCCAGCAGTGATCGACTAGCGGGGGCCTTCTCCTACGAGCAGTACTTC. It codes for CASSDRLAGAFSYEQYF.

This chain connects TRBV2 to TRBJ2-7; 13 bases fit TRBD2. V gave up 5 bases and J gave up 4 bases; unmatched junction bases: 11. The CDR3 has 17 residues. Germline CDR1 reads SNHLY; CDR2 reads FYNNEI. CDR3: CASSTTLTSGGQYEQYF. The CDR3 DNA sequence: TGTGCCAGCAGTACTACTCTGACTAGCGGGGGGCAGTACGAGCAGTACTTC.

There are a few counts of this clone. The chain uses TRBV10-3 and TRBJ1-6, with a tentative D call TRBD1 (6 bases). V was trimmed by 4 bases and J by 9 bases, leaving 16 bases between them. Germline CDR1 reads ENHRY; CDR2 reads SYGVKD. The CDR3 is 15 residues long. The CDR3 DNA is TGTGCCATCAGTGCTGCAGGGGAGCTGGGTTCACCCCTCCACTTT. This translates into CAISAAGELGSPLHF.

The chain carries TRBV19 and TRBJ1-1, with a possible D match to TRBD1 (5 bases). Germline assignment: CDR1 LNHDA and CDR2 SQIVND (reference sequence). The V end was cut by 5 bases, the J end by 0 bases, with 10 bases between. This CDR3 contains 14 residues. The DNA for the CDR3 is TGTGCCAGTAGTCCTCCAGGGATGAACACTGAAGCTTTCTTT. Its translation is CASSPPGMNTEAFF.

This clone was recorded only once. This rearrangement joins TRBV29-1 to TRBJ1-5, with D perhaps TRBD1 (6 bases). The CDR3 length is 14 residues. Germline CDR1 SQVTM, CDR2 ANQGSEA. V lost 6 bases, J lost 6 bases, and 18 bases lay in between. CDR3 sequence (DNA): TGCAGCGTCCAAGTACAGGGTTGGGGTCAGCCCCAGCATTTT. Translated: CSVQVQGWGQPQHF.

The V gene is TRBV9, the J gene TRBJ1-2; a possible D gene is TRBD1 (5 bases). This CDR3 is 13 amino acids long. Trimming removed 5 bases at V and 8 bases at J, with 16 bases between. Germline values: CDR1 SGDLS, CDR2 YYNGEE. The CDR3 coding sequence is TGTGCCAGCAGAGAGGACAATACTGGCGGCTACACCTTC. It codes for CASREDNTGGYTF.